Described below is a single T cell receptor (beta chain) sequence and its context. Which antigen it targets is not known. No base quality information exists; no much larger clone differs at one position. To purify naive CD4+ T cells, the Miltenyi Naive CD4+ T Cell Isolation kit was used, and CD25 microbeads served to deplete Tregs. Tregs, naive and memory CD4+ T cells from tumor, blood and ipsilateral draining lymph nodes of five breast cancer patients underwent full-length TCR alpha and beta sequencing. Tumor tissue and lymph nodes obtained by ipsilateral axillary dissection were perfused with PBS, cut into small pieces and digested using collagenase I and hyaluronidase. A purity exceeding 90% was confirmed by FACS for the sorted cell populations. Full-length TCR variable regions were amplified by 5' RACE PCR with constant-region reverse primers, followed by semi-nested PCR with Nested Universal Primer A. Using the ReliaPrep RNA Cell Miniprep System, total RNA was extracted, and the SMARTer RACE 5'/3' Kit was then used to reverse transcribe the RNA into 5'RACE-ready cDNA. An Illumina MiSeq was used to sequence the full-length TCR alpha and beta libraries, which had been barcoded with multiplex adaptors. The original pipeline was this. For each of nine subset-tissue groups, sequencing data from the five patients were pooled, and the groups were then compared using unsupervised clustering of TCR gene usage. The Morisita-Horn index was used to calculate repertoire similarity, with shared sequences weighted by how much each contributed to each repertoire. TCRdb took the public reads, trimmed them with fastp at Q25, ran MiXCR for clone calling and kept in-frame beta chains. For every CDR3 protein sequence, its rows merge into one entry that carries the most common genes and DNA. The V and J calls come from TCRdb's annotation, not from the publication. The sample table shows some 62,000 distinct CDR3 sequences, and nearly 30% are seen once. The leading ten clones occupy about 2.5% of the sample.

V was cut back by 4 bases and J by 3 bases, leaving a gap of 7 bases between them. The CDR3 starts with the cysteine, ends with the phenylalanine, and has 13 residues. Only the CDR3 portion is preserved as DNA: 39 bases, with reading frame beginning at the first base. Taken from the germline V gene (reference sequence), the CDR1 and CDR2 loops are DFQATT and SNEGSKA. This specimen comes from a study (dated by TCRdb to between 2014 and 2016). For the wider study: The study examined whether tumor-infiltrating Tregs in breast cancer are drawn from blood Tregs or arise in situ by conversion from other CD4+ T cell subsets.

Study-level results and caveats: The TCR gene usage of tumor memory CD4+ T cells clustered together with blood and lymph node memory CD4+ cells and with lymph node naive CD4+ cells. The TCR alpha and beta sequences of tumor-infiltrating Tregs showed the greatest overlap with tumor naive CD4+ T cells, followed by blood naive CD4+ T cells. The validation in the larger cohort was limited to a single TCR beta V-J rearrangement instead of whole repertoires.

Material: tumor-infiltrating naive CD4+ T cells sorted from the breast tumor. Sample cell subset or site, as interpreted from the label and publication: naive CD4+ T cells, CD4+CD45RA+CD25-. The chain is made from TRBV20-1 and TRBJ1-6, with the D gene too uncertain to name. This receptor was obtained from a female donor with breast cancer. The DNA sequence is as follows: TGCAGTGCTACCCACAGCTATAATTCACCCCTCCACTTT. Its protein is CSATHSYNSPLHF.